This T cell receptor (beta chain) appears in the sequencing data of a study of blood T cell repertoires in COVID-19 (dated by TCRdb to 2018 to 2021). In terms of the full investigation: Collaborator samples came from the United States, Italy and Spain and covered acute and convalescent phases of COVID-19. Deeply sampled blood TCRbeta repertoires from subjects exposed to, actively infected with, or recovered from COVID-19 were included in the dataset. The prospective study material was composed of cDNA or gDNA derived from T cells, B-cell-depleted T cells, or PBMCs. Where HLA class I and class II types were available, the types were taken from metadata supplied by the sample provider, not from assay-based typing. Samples came from the ongoing ImmuneRACE study (first 160 participants) plus 1,254 subjects from 6 global collaborators. The repertoires were released in a freely available public database meant as a resource for research on the immune response to SARS-CoV-2. Nearly every sample came with metadata listing a de-identified subject ID, COVID-19 status, age in years and sex.

Results and caveats for the whole study, not just this receptor: Clinical and demographic metadata were provided uncurated, with the amount varying by source and participant.

Trimming leaves V shorter by 0 bases and J shorter by 6 bases, with the junction holding 5 bases beyond the gene matches. From cysteine to phenylalanine, the CDR3 is 15 amino acids long. CDR3 DNA is the only sequence kept; it has 45 bases, read in frame from the first base. CDR1 and CDR2, looked up from the germline V gene, are LGHNA and YNFKEQ. With regard to this clone: Its binding antigen is unknown. Per-base qualities were not stored, and no clone one base away is much larger.

Participants in the prospective study were enrolled through a virtual design, were aged about 18 to 100 years, and lived in about two dozen United States geographic areas. In the prospective study, participants were assigned to cohorts based on the clinical history participants reported in a screening survey and a study questionnaire. Exposed participants were defined as having been in contact with someone with a PCR-confirmed or clinician-diagnosed COVID-19 case within 2 weeks of study entry. Each participant in the prospective study had whole blood, serum and a nasopharyngeal or oropharyngeal swab collected by mobile phlebotomists. Over an approximately two-month period, participants in the prospective study had the option of providing additional blood draws and questionnaires. Blood samples from the prospective study were shipped frozen or at room temperature prior to DNA extraction. The immunoSEQ Assay, a bias-controlled multiplex PCR, was used to amplify TCRbeta CDR3 regions from genomic DNA. In the source study's methods: Nucleated cell counts per sample were estimated from amplification of reference gene primers within the assay. To quantify the absolute abundance of each unique TCRbeta CDR3 rearrangement, sequence reads were collapsed and filtered. Productive Simpson clonality was computed per sample as the square root of Simpson's diversity index over productive rearrangements. TCRdb stores this immuneACCESS table with in-frame sequences only. Part of the clones is absent; in the studies checked, under half of the shortfall reflects unresolved V genes, and no reason is known for the rest. From that table come the V and J calls and clone size; the DNA was used to work out D and trimming. This sample gives 150,000 or so clones in total; roughly 84% of them show up just once. The ten most abundant clones make up 5.5% to 7.5% of the sample.

The sample taken for sequencing was PBMCs or T cells enriched from blood (not recorded which). This TCR derives from a woman between 45 and 65 years old who had been exposed to COVID-19. The V and J segments used are TRBV4-2 and TRBJ1-2, with TRBD1 identical over 9 junction bases. The CDR3 loop reads CASSQDVGQGHGYTF. The DNA is as follows: TGTGCCAGCAGCCAAGATGTGGGACAGGGACATGGCTACACCTTC.